Listed below are T cell receptor beta chains from one sample, sequenced in a study of siplizumab effects on memory and regulatory T cells. Clones were read by immunoSEQ multiplex PCR, and TCRdb kept only the in-frame ones, dropping some. Among tens of thousands of clones listed, approximately 82% were seen once. Sequenced input: memory CD4+ T cells sorted from blood. The receptors come from a human donor in good health. Both conserved end residues are part of each CDR3. D genes are given only for firm matches.

j_call,v_call,d_call,cdr3_nt,cdr3_aa
TRBJ1-2,TRBV5-4,.,TGTGCCAGCAGCACCGCTCGGGACCTTAGGGACTATGGCTACACCTTC,CASSTARDLRDYGYTF
TRBJ2-7,TRBV19,TRBD1,TGTGCCAGTAGTTCCCTCTTCGGGACAGGGGACAACGAGCAGTACTTC,CASSSLFGTGDNEQYF
TRBJ2-5,TRBV28,.,TGTGCCAGCAGTATCCCTCTCCCAGAGACCCAGTACTTC,CASSIPLPETQYF
TRBJ2-1,TRBV5-4,.,TGTGCCAGCAGCGCAGGACTCCAGTACGGTGAGCAGTTCTTC,CASSAGLQYGEQFF
TRBJ2-1,TRBV2,TRBD2,TGTGCCAGCAGTGAATCCAGCGGGGGGGTAAATGAGCAGTTCTTC,CASSESSGGVNEQFF
TRBJ2-2,TRBV18,TRBD2,TGTGCCAGCTCACCGTCGACTAGCCCTAGCACCGGGGAGCTGTTTTTT,CASSPSTSPSTGELFF
TRBJ2-4,TRBV5-1,.,TGCGCCGGCAGCTTTCGACCCCCAGGGAACATTCAGTACTTC,CAGSFRPPGNIQYF
TRBJ1-2,TRBV28,.,TGTGCCAGCAGCCCCCCCGGGGCGGCGAACTATGGCTACACCTTC,CASSPPGAANYGYTF
TRBJ2-7,TRBV30,.,TGTGCCTCCCAAGAGGGGCGAGAGGGCGAGCAGTACTTC,CASQEGREGEQYF
TRBJ2-5,TRBV5-1,.,TGCGCCAGCAGCTTGGAGGGTAGCGAGAAGACCCAGTACTTC,CASSLEGSEKTQYF
TRBJ1-3,TRBV18,.,TGTGCCAGCTCACCACCGACTGGGACCCGATCTGGAAACACCATATATTTT,CASSPPTGTRSGNTIYF
TRBJ1-2,TRBV10-3,.,TGTGCCATCAGTGGCTCCCCTCGGACGTCTAACTATGGCTACACCTTC,CAISGSPRTSNYGYTF
TRBJ2-7,TRBV19,.,TGTGCCAGTAGGAACTCCTACGAGCAGTACTTC,CASRNSYEQYF
TRBJ1-2,TRBV5-6,.,TGTGCCAGCAGCCCGGGACACCTTAACTATGGCTACACCTTC,CASSPGHLNYGYTF
TRBJ1-1,TRBV9,.,TGTGCCAGCACCCTCCGGGACACGTGGAACACTGAAGCTTTCTTT,CASTLRDTWNTEAFF
TRBJ2-2,TRBV5-1,.,TGCGCCAGCAGTTTACAGGGCCCGACGAACACCGGGGAGCTGTTTTTT,CASSLQGPTNTGELFF
TRBJ2-1,TRBV9,.,TGTGCCAGCAGCGTTGGCTGGGGGGCCTACAATGAGCAGTTCTTC,CASSVGWGAYNEQFF
TRBJ2-5,TRBV5-4,TRBD2,TGTGCCAGCAGCTTGGCCAAGGCTAGCGGAGAGACCCAGTACTTC,CASSLAKASGETQYF
TRBJ2-7,TRBV7-2,TRBD1,TGTGCCAGCAGCTTAGCTAGTTCAGGGGGTACCTACGAGCAGTACTTC,CASSLASSGGTYEQYF
TRBJ1-1,TRBV5-4,.,TGTGCCAGCAGCTTGGACCTGAACACTGAAGCTTTCTTT,CASSLDLNTEAFF
TRBJ2-5,TRBV11-2,.,TGTGCCAGCAGCTTTCAGGGGGGGCCTGGAGAGACCCAGTACTTC,CASSFQGGPGETQYF
TRBJ1-5,TRBV2,.,TGTGCCAGCGTGCAGGGGCTTTCGAATCAGCCCCAGCATTTT,CASVQGLSNQPQHF